Listed here are 7 T cell receptor beta chains from one sample, sequenced in a study of STAT3 mutations in large granular lymphocyte leukemia. Data came from immunoSEQ multiplex PCR; TCRdb stores just in-frame clones and leaves some out. The table has approximately 13,000 clones, roughly 90% seen once. Which antigens these TCRs recognize remains unknown. Study-wide results and limits: At least one immunodominant TCR beta clonotype appeared in every T-cell large granular lymphocyte leukemia patient.

Sequencing was carried out using peripheral blood mononuclear cells. The receptors shown here come from a man in his forties or fifties with T-cell large granular lymphocyte leukemia. Some clones in this sample may be carry-over from other donors' samples.

The CDR3 DNA reads as TGTGCCAGCAGTTACGCTAGCGGGGGAACAGATACGCAGTATTTT. Protein product: CASSYASGGTDTQYF. The chain uses TRBV6-5 and TRBJ2-3, with 10 bases that match TRBD2. This CDR3 has 15 residues. In germline, CDR1 is MNHEY, CDR2 SVGAGI. The V and J ends lost 2 bases and 3 bases, in that order; junction bases with no gene match: 2.

V and J are TRBV7-9 and TRBJ1-5; 8 bases are shared with TRBD1. The CDR3 has 14 residues. With V trimmed by 6 bases and J by 9 bases, 10 bases remained unmatched. Germline V gives CDR1 SEHNR, CDR2 FQNEAQ (reference sequence). The CDR3 DNA is TGTGCCAGCAGTCAGGGGGCGGCCGGGGGGCCCCAGCATTTT. Protein product: CASSQGAAGGPQHF. Full variable domain (outside the CDR3, taken from reference TRBV7-9 and TRBJ1-5): DTGVSQNPRHKITKRGQNVTFRCDPISEHNRLYWYRQTLGQGPEFLTYFQNEAQLEKSRLLSDRFSAERPKGSFSTLEIQRTEQGDSAMYLCASSQGAAGGPQHFGDGTRLSIL.

The CDR3 sequence is CASSQALDYQETQYF. In DNA form, the CDR3 reads TGTGCCAGCAGCCAAGCCCTGGACTACCAAGAGACCCAGTACTTC. V gene TRBV14 combines with J gene TRBJ2-5, with D tentatively TRBD2 (5 bases). Germline V CDR1 and CDR2: SGHDN, FVKESK. V lost 1 base and J 0 bases, leaving 9 bases between the germline ends. The CDR3 runs 15 residues.

The chain is built from TRBV10-2 and TRBJ1-6; D may be TRBD1 (5 bases). The CDR3 is 15 amino acids. The V gene's germline CDR1 is WSHSY and CDR2 SAAADI. Trimming took 6 bases from V and 7 from J, leaving 16 bases between them. Here the CDR3 DNA reads TGCGCCAGCAGGCCGAAGTCAGGGTGGAATTCACCCCTCCACTTT. Amino acid sequence: CASRPKSGWNSPLHF.

The chain employs TRBV9 and TRBJ1-3, with 8 nucleotides matching TRBD1. The CDR3 is made up of 15 amino acids. V gave up 1 base and J gave up 0 bases; unmatched junction bases: 0. Looked up from germline, CDR1 is SGDLS and CDR2 is YYNGEE. CDR3 bases: TGTGCCAGCAGCGTAACAGGGGGCTCTGGAAACACCATATATTTT. It yields the protein CASSVTGGSGNTIYF.

The genes are TRBV18 and TRBJ1-1, with no clear D. V was cut by 2 bases and J by 0 bases, with 7 bases left in between. The CDR3 covers 14 residues. Germline V lookup: CDR1 KGHSH, CDR2 LQKENI. The CDR3: CASSPRGVNTEAFF. In nucleotides, the CDR3 is TGTGCCAGCTCACCAAGAGGCGTGAACACTGAAGCTTTCTTT.

As DNA, the CDR3 is TGTGCCAGCAGCCAAGATTTAGCGAGAAATAATTCACCCCTCCACTTT. It codes for CASSQDLARNNSPLHF. The chain couples TRBV14 to TRBJ1-6; D call uncertain. The CDR3 has 16 residues. The V gene lost 0 bases and the J gene lost 5 bases, with 11 bases spanning the gap. Per the germline V gene, CDR1 is SGHDN and CDR2 is FVKESK.